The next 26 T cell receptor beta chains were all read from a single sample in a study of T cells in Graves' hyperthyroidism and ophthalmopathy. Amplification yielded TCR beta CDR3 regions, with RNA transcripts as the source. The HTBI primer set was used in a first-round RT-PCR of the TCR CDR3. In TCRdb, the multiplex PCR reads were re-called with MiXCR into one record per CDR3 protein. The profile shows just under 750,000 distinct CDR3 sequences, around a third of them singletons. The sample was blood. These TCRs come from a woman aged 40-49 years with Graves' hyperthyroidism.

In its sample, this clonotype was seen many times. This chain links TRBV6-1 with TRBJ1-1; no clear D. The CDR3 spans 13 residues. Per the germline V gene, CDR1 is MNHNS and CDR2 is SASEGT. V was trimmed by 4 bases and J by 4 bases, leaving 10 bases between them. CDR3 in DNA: TGTGCCAGCAGTGGGTACAGAGGCACTGAAGCTTTCTTT. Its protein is CASSGYRGTEAFF.

As DNA, the CDR3 is TGCAGCGTTTTTGGTACAGGGGGCTCCGGGGAGCTGTTTTTT. Translating gives CSVFGTGGSGELFF. The chain combines TRBV29-1 with TRBJ2-2, with 9 bases that match TRBD1. Trimming removed 5 bases from V and 6 bases from J; junction bases left unmatched: 7. The CDR3 runs to 14 residues. CDR1 is SQVTM and CDR2 is ANQGSEA in the germline V gene.

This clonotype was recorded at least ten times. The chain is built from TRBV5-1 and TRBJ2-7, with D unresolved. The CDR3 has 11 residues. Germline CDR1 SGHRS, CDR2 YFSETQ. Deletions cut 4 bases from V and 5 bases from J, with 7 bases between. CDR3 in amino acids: CASSLTHEQYF. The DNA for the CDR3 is TGCGCCAGCAGCCTCACGCACGAGCAGTACTTC.

The CDR3 reads CASSLAGEETEAFF. CDR3 bases: TGTGCCAGCAGCTTAGCAGGGGAGGAGACTGAAGCTTTCTTT. The genes are TRBV7-2 and TRBJ1-1; TRBD1 is a possible D gene (5 bases). Germline-derived CDR1 and CDR2 are SGHTA and FQGNSA. V lost 0 bases and J lost 5, with 10 bases in between. The CDR3 extends over 14 amino acids.

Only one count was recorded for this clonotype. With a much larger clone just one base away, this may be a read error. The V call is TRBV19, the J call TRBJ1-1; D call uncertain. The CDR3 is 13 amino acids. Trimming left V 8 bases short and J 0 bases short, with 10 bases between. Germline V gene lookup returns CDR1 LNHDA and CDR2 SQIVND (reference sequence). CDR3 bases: TGTGCCAGTGGTTACAGAATGAACACTGAAGCTTTCTTT. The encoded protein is CASGYRMNTEAFF. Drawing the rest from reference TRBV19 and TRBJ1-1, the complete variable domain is DGGITQSPKYLFRKEGQNVTLSCEQNLNHDAMYWYRQDPGQGLRLIYYSQIVNDFQKGDIAEGYSVSREKKESFPLTVTSAQKNPTAFYLCASGYRMNTEAFFGQGTRLTVV.

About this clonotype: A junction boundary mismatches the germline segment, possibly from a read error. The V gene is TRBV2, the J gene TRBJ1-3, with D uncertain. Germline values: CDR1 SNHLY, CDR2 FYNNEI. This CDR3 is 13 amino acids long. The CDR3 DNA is TGTGCCAGCAGTTCGGGGTCTGGAAGCACCACATATTTT. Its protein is CASSSGSGSTTYF.

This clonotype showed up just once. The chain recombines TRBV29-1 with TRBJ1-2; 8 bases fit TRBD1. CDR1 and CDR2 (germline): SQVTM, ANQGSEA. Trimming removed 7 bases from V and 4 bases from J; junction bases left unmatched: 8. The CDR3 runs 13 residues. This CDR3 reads CSADRAEVYGYTF. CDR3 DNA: TGCAGCGCGGACAGGGCAGAAGTCTATGGCTACACCTTC.

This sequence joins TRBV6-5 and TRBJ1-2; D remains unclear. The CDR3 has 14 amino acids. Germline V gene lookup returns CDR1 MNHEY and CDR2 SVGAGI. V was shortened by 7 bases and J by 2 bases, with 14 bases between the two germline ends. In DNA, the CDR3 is TGTGCCAGCACGAGAGCGGAGTCCAACTATGGCTACACCTTC. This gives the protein CASTRAESNYGYTF.

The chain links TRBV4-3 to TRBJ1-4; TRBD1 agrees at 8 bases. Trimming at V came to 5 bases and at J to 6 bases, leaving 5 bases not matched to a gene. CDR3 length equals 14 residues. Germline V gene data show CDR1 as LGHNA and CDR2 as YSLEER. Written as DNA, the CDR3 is TGCGCCAGCAGCAAGCAGGGGGCTGATGAAAAACTGTTTTTT. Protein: CASSKQGADEKLFF.

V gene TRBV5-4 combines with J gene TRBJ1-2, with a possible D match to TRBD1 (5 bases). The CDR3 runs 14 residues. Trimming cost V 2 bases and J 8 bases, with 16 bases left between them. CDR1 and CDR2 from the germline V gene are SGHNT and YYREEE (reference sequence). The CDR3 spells CASSFSRQPSGYTF. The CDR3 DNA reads TGTGCCAGCAGCTTTTCCAGACAGCCTAGCGGCTACACCTTC.

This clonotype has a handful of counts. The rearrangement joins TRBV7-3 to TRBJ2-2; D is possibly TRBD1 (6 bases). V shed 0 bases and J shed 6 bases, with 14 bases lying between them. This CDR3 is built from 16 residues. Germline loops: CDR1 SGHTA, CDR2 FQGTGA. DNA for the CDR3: TGTGCCAGCAGCTTAACAGCCAGGGGCCGGTCCGGGGAGCTGTTTTTT. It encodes CASSLTARGRSGELFF.

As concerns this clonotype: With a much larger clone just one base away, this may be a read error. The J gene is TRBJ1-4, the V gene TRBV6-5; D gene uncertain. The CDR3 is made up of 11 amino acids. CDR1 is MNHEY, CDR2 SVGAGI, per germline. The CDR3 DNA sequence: TGTGCCAGCGGAGAAGATGAAAAACTGCTTTTT. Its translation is CASGEDEKLLF.

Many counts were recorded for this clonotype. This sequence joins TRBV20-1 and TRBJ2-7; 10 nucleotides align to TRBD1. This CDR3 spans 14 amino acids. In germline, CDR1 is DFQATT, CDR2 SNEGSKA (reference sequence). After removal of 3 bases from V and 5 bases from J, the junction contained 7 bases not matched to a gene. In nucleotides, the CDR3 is TGCAGTGCTAGGGCCTGGGACAGGGGCGACGAGCAGTACTTC. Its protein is CSARAWDRGDEQYF.

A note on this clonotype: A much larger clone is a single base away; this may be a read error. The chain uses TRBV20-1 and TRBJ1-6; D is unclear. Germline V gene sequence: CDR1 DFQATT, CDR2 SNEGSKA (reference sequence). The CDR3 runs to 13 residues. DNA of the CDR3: TGCAGTGCTGCTAGGTCTAAGGATTCACCCCCCCACTTT. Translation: CSAARSKDSPPHF.

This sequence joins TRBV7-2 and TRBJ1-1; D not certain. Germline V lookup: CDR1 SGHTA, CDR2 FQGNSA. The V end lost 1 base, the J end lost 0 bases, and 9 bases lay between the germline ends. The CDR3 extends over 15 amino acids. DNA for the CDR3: TGTGCCAGCAGCTTAGGTAACAGTGTGAACACTGAAGCTTTCTTT. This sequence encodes CASSLGNSVNTEAFF.

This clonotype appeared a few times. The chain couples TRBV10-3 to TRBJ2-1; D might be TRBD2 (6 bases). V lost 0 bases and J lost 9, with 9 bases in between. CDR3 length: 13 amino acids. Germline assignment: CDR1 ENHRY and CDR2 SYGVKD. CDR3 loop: CAISESAGGEQFF. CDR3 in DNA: TGTGCCATCAGTGAGTCGGCCGGGGGTGAGCAGTTCTTC.

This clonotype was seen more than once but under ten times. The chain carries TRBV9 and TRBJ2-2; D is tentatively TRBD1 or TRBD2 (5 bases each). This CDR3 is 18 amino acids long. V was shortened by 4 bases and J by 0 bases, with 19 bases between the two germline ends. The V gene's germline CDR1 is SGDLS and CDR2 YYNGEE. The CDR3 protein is CASSRGPEGLTNTGELFF. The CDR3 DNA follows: TGTGCCAGCAGCCGGGGTCCCGAGGGGCTTACGAACACCGGGGAGCTGTTTTTT. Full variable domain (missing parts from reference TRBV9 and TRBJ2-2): DSGVTQTPKHLITATGQRVTLRCSPRSGDLSVYWYQQSLDQGLQFLIQYYNGEERAKGNILERFSAQQFPDLHSELNLSSLELGDSALYFCASSRGPEGLTNTGELFFGEGSRLTVL.

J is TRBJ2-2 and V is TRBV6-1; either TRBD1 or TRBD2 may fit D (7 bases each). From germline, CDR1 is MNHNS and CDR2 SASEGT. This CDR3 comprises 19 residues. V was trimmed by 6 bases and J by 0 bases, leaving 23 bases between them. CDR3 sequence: CASSSRRGASGTNTGELFF. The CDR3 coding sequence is TGTGCCAGCAGCAGCCGCAGGGGGGCTAGCGGAACGAACACCGGGGAGCTGTTTTTT.

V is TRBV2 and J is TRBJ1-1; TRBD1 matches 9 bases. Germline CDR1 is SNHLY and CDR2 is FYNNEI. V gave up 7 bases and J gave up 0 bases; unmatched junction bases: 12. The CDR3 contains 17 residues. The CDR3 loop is CASNVDRGPFLNTEAFF. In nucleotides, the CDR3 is TGTGCCAGCAACGTGGACAGGGGTCCTTTTTTGAACACTGAAGCTTTCTTT.

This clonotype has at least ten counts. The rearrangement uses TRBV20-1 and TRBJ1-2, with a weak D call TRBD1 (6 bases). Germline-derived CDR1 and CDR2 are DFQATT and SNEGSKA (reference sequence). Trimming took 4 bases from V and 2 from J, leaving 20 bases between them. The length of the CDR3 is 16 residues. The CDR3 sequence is CSATPEVVTGNYGYTF. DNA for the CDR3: TGCAGTGCTACCCCCGAGGTTGTCACAGGGAACTATGGCTACACCTTC.

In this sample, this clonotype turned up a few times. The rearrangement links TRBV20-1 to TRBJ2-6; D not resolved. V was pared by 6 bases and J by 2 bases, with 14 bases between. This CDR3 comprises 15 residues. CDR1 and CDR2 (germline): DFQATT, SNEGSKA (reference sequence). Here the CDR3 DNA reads TGCAGTGCCCCCTTGGCCGCGGCTGGGGCCAACGTCCTGACTTTC. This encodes CSAPLAAAGANVLTF.

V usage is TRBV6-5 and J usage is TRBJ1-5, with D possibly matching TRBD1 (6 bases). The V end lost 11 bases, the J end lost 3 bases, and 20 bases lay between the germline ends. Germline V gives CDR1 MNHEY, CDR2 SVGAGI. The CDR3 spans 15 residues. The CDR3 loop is CAALGGPGDNQPQHF. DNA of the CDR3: TGTGCCGCACTTGGCGGGCCAGGGGACAATCAGCCCCAGCATTTT.

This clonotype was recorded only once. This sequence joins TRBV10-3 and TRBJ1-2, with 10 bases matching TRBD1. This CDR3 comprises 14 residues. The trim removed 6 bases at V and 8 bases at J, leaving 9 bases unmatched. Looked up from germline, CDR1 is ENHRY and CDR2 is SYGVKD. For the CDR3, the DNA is TGTGCCATCAGACTCTCGGGACAGGGGTTGGGCTACACCTTC. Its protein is CAIRLSGQGLGYTF.

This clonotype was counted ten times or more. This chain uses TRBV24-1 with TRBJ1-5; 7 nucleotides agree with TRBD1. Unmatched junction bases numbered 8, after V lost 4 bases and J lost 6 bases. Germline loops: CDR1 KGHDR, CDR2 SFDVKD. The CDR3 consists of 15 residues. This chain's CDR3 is CATSDAGGYGQPQHF. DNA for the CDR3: TGTGCCACCAGTGACGCAGGGGGGTATGGTCAGCCCCAGCATTTT.

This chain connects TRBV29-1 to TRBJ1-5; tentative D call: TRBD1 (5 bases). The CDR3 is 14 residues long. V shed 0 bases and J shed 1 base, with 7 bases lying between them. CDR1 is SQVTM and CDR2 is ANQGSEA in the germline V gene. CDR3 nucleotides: TGCAGCGTTGAAGACGGGGCCAGCAATCAGCCCCAGCATTTT. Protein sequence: CSVEDGASNQPQHF.

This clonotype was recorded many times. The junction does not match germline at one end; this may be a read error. Written as DNA, the CDR3 is TGTGCCAGCAGGGCAAACACTGAAGCTTTCTTT. Translated, it gives CASRANTEAFF. The chain is built from TRBV10-2 and TRBJ1-1; tentatively, D is TRBD1 (5 bases). This CDR3 has 11 residues. Germline lookup yields CDR1 WSHSY and CDR2 SAAADI.